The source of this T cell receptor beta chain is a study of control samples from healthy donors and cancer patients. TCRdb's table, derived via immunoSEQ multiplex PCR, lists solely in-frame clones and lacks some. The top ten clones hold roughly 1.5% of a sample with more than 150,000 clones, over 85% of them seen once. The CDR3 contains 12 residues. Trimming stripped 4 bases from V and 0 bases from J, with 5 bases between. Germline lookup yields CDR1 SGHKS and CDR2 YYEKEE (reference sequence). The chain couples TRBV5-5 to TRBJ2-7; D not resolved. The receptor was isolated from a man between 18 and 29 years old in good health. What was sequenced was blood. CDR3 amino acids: CASSPFSYEQYF. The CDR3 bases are TGTGCCAGCAGCCCGTTCTCCTACGAGCAGTACTTC.